This TCR beta chain was recorded in a study of cytomegalovirus exposure and HLA in healthy donors. Study-wide points: Presence/absence comparisons presumed near-even sequencing depth among donors.

In regard to this clone: Antigen: not known.

Germline CDR1 SGHDT, CDR2 YYEEEE. Trimming cost V 0 bases and J 6 bases; bases outside gene matches: 11. This CDR3 region has 17 residues. Primers: 60 Vbeta forward and 13 Jbeta reverse. Profiled with immunoSEQ multiplex PCR; TCRdb holds only in-frame clones, not every one. The sample lists roughly 120,000 clones; roughly four fifths were seen once. Sample: PBMCs. The chain links TRBV5-6 to TRBJ2-1; 8 bases agree with TRBD2. This TCR came from a male donor in good health and CMV-seropositive. CDR3 nucleotides: TGTGCCAGCAGCTTGGGTTGGACAGCGGGAGCCTCCAATGAGCAGTTCTTC. Its protein is CASSLGWTAGASNEQFF.